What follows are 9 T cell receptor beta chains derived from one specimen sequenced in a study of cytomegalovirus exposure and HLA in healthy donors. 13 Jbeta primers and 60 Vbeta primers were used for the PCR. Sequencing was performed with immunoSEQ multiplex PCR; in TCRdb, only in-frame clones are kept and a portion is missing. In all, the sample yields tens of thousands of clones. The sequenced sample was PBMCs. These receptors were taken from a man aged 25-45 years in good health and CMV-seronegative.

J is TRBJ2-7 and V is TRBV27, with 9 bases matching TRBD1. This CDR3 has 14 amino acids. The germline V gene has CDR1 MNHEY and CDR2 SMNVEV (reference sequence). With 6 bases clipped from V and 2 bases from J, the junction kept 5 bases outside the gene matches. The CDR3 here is CASRRTGVPYEQYF. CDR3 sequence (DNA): TGTGCCAGCAGGAGGACAGGGGTCCCCTACGAGCAGTACTTC.

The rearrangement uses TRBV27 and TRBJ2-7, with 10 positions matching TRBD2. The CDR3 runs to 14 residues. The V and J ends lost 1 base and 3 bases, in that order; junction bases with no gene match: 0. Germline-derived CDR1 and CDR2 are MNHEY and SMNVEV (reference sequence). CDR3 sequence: CASSLWTSGYEQYF. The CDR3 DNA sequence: TGTGCCAGCAGTTTATGGACTAGCGGCTACGAGCAGTACTTC.

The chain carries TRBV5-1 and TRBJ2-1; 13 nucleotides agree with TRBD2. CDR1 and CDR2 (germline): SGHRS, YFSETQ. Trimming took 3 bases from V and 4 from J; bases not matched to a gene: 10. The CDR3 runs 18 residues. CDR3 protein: CASSWDAAGLAGYNEQFF. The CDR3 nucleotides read TGCGCCAGCAGCTGGGATGCGGCGGGACTAGCGGGATACAATGAGCAGTTCTTC.

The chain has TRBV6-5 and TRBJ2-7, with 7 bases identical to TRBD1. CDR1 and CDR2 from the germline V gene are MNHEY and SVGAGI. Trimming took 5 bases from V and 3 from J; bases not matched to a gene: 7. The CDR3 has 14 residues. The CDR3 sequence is CASSRQGRNYEQYF. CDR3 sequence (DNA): TGTGCCAGCAGTCGACAGGGTCGAAACTACGAGCAGTACTTC.

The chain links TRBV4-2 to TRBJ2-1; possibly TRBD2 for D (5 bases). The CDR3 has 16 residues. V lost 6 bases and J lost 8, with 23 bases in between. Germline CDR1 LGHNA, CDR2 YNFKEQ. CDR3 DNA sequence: TGTGCCAGCAGATCCTCTAGCTTGGGAGAGAAGGATGAGCAGTTCTTC. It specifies CASRSSSLGEKDEQFF.

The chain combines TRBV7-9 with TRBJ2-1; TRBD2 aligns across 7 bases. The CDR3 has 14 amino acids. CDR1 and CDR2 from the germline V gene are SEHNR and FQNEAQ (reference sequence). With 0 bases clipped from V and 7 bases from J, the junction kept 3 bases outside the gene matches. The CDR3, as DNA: TGTGCCAGCAGCTTAGCGTTAGCGGGTAATGAGCAGTTCTTC. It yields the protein CASSLALAGNEQFF.

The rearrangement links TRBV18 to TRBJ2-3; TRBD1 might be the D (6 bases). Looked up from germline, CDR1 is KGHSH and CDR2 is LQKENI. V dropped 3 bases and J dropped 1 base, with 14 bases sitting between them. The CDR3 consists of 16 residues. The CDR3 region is CASSPIQGLGTDTQYF. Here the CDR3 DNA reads TGTGCCAGCTCACCTATACAGGGTTTGGGCACAGATACGCAGTATTTT. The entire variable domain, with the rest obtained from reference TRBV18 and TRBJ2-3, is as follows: NAGVMQNPRHLVRRRGQEARLRCSPMKGHSHVYWYRQLPEEGLKFMVYLQKENIIDESGMPKERFSAEFPKEGPSILRIQQVVRGDSAAYFCASSPIQGLGTDTQYFGPGTRLTVL.

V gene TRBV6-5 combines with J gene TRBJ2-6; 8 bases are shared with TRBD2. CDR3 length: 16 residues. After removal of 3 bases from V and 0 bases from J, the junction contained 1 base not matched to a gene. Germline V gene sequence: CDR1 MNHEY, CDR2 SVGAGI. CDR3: CASSYGTSSGANVLTF. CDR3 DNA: TGTGCCAGCAGTTATGGGACTAGCTCTGGGGCCAACGTCCTGACTTTC.

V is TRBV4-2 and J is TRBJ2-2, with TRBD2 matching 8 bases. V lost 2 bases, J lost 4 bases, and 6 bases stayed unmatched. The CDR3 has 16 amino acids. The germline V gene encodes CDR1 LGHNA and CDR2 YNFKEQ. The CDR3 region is CASSQLGRATTGELFF. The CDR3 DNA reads TGTGCCAGCAGCCAACTCGGGAGGGCGACCACCGGGGAGCTGTTTTTT.